Below, 27 T cell receptor beta chains from the same sample are listed, as sequenced in a study of T cell responses to AZD1222 COVID-19 vaccine. Here immunoSEQ multiplex PCR was the method, and the copy in TCRdb shows in-frame clones only, minus some. Of about 140,000 clones in the sample, roughly 93% were seen once. The sample was peripheral blood, taken 28 days after the second AZD1222 dose. These receptors all come from an adult who received the AZD1222 COVID-19 vaccine.

The V call is TRBV28, the J call TRBJ2-7, with 12 positions matching TRBD2. This CDR3 is built from 18 residues. Trimming removed 1 base from V and 4 bases from J; junction bases left unmatched: 11. Germline assignment: CDR1 MDHEN and CDR2 SYDVKM. The CDR3, as DNA: TGTGCCAGCAGTTTATTTAAGAGTTCTAGCGGGAGGGGTTACGAGCAGTACTTC. This codes for CASSLFKSSSGRGYEQYF.

The chain recombines TRBV15 with TRBJ1-1; the D is unclear. Trimming took 0 bases from V and 1 from J, leaving 12 bases between them. Looked up from germline, CDR1 is LNHNV and CDR2 is YYDKDF (reference sequence). The CDR3 runs 16 residues. CDR3 protein: CATSRDRLRPNTEAFF. Here the CDR3 DNA reads TGTGCCACCAGCAGAGACCGCCTTAGACCGAACACTGAAGCTTTCTTT.

The gene calls are TRBV5-6 and TRBJ1-2; no clear D. Trimming stripped 5 bases from V and 7 bases from J, with 12 bases between. Per germline, CDR1 SGHDT and CDR2 YYEEEE. This CDR3 is 12 amino acids long. In DNA, the CDR3 is TGTGCCAGCAGTAAGGACGAATCTGGCTACACCTTC. This encodes CASSKDESGYTF.

The V call is TRBV9, the J call TRBJ1-5; D gene uncertain. The CDR3 spans 14 residues. Trimming took off 0 bases at V and 3 bases at J, with 7 bases between the two ends. Germline-derived CDR1 and CDR2 are SGDLS and YYNGEE. CDR3 DNA: TGTGCCAGCAGCGTAGGGACCCACAATCAGCCCCAGCATTTT. Amino acids: CASSVGTHNQPQHF.

This chain joins TRBV20-1 and TRBJ1-1; D possibly corresponds to TRBD1 (6 bases). This CDR3 is 14 amino acids long. In germline, CDR1 is DFQATT, CDR2 SNEGSKA (reference sequence). Trimming took off 3 bases at V and 1 base at J, with 12 bases between the two ends. The CDR3 loop reads CSASKGGSNTEAFF. In DNA, the CDR3 is TGCAGTGCTAGTAAGGGGGGGTCGAACACTGAAGCTTTCTTT.

The gene calls are TRBV5-1 and TRBJ1-4; D possibly corresponds to TRBD1 (5 bases). The germline V gene has CDR1 SGHRS and CDR2 YFSETQ. The length of the CDR3 is 14 residues. V was clipped by 0 bases and J by 8 bases, with 11 bases between them. CDR3 coding DNA: TGCGCCAGCAGCTTGGCGGGGCTCGGCGAAAAACTGTTTTTT. Protein product: CASSLAGLGEKLFF.

This clone was counted a few times. The gene calls are TRBV10-3 and TRBJ1-4; D possibly corresponds to TRBD1 (5 bases). Between the trimmed V and J ends, which lost 0 bases and 6 bases, there was a span of 11 bases. Germline CDR1 ENHRY, CDR2 SYGVKD. The CDR3 contains 15 residues. The CDR3 bases are TGTGCCATCAGTGAGTCCGGGACGACTTATGAAAAACTGTTTTTT. Protein sequence: CAISESGTTYEKLFF.

The chain links TRBV7-2 to TRBJ1-1; D is possibly TRBD1 (6 bases). V was pared by 3 bases and J by 0 bases, with 11 bases between. This CDR3 has 15 residues. Germline CDR1 and CDR2: SGHTA and FQGNSA. CDR3 coding DNA: TGTGCCAGCAGCTTCGGGACAAACATGAACACTGAAGCTTTCTTT. Translating it yields CASSFGTNMNTEAFF.

J is TRBJ1-3 and V is TRBV12-5, with D hard to call. CDR1 is LGHNT, CDR2 FRNRAP, per germline. V was clipped by 6 bases and J by 7 bases, with 10 bases between them. The CDR3 has 12 residues. In nucleotides, the CDR3 is TGTGCTAGTGGAGAGGGTTGGAACACCATATATTTT. Residues: CASGEGWNTIYF.

The gene calls are TRBV29-1 and TRBJ2-3, with 12 bases identical to TRBD1. The V and J ends lost 3 bases and 3 bases, in that order; junction bases with no gene match: 10. The germline V gene has CDR1 SQVTM and CDR2 ANQGSEA. The CDR3 contains 17 residues. This chain's CDR3 is CSVEGQGARKGTDTQYF. The CDR3 region has the DNA TGCAGCGTTGAGGGACAGGGGGCCCGAAAAGGGACAGATACGCAGTATTTT.

The chain combines TRBV5-1 with TRBJ2-5, with D tentatively TRBD2 (6 bases). Deletions cut 4 bases from V and 9 bases from J, with 13 bases between. Germline V CDR1 and CDR2: SGHRS, YFSETQ. CDR3 size: 12 residues. The CDR3 region is CASSPDRDSQYF. DNA for the CDR3: TGCGCCAGCAGCCCGGACCGGGACTCCCAGTACTTC.

V and J are TRBV29-1 and TRBJ1-2, with D possibly being TRBD1 (5 bases). Trimming shortened V by 6 bases and J by 7 bases, and 21 bases separated the two germline ends. The CDR3 consists of 14 residues. Germline V gene sequence: CDR1 SQVTM, CDR2 ANQGSEA. CDR3 amino acids: CSVLGQGYKGGYTF. The CDR3 nucleotides are TGCAGCGTCTTGGGCCAGGGTTATAAGGGTGGCTACACCTTC.

The chain carries TRBV4-1 and TRBJ2-2; D may be TRBD2 (6 bases). Germline lookup yields CDR1 MGHRA and CDR2 YSYEKL. This CDR3 has 19 residues. The germline V and J ends were trimmed by 1 base and 1 base, with 19 bases remaining between them. The CDR3: CASSQGLSGAAGNTGELFF. CDR3 sequence (DNA): TGCGCCAGCAGCCAAGGTTTGTCCGGTGCAGCGGGGAACACCGGGGAGCTGTTTTTT.

V is TRBV3-1 (or the pseudogene TRBV3-2) and J is TRBJ1-1; D is unresolved. This CDR3 has 16 amino acids. V lost 4 bases and J 6 bases, leaving 21 bases between the germline ends. Germline CDR1 is LGHDT and CDR2 is YNNKEL (reference sequence). CDR3 nucleotide sequence: TGTGCCAGCAGCCTCCAGCCCCATGGGGTTGGCGCTGAAGCTTTCTTT. This codes for CASSLQPHGVGAEAFF.

Only a few counts were recorded for this clone. The V and J genes are TRBV7-9 and TRBJ1-1, with D maybe TRBD1 (6 bases). Germline V gene sequence: CDR1 SEHNR, CDR2 FQNEAQ (reference sequence). The CDR3 covers 15 residues. Trimming removed 6 bases at V and 4 bases at J, with 18 bases between. The CDR3 loop reads CASSTDWGPGTEAFF. In nucleotides, the CDR3 is TGTGCCAGCAGTACTGATTGGGGGCCAGGCACTGAAGCTTTCTTT.

This clone was seen just once. V gene TRBV7-2 combines with J gene TRBJ1-6, with a possible D match to TRBD1 (6 bases). Germline V gene sequence: CDR1 SGHTA, CDR2 FQGNSA. The V gene lost 5 bases and the J gene lost 0 bases, with 11 bases spanning the gap. The CDR3 is 16 residues long. The CDR3 here is CASSRDTFSYNSPLHF. CDR3 in DNA: TGTGCCAGCAGCCGGGACACTTTCTCCTATAATTCACCCCTCCACTTT.

V usage is TRBV29-1 and J usage is TRBJ2-1; D unresolved. In germline, CDR1 is SQVTM, CDR2 ANQGSEA. The CDR3 contains 14 residues. Between the trimmed V and J ends, which lost 4 bases and 6 bases, there was a span of 16 bases. The CDR3 region is CSVAGSTKSNEQFF. The CDR3 bases are TGCAGCGTTGCCGGGTCCACCAAATCCAATGAGCAGTTCTTC.

In DNA, the CDR3 is TGTGCCACCAGAGGGACGGGCTATGGCTACACCTTC. This sequence encodes CATRGTGYGYTF. This chain connects TRBV24-1 to TRBJ1-2; maybe TRBD1 (5 bases). Germline values: CDR1 KGHDR, CDR2 SFDVKD. CDR3 length: 12 residues. Trimming left V 7 bases short and J 4 bases short, with 9 bases between.

The chain has TRBV2 and TRBJ2-2; unclear D gene. Germline CDR1 SNHLY, CDR2 FYNNEI. The CDR3 is 13 amino acids. Between the trimmed V and J ends, which lost 4 bases and 1 base, there was a span of 4 bases. CDR3 sequence (DNA): TGTGCCAGCAGTGGGAGGAACACCGGGGAGCTGTTTTTT. It translates to CASSGRNTGELFF.

The chain links TRBV2 to TRBJ1-2, with TRBD1 matching 9 bases. Trimming cost V 4 bases and J 4 bases; bases outside gene matches: 7. Germline V CDR1 and CDR2: SNHLY, FYNNEI. The CDR3 length is 15 residues. The CDR3 DNA follows: TGTGCCAGCAGTGTAAGGGGACAGGGAGGCTATGGCTACACCTTC. Translation gives CASSVRGQGGYGYTF.

The V gene is TRBV29-1, the J gene TRBJ2-3; D is perhaps TRBD1 (6 bases). The CDR3 is 12 amino acids. The ends were cut back, 4 bases at V and 1 base at J, with 6 bases in the middle. Per the germline V gene, CDR1 is SQVTM and CDR2 is ANQGSEA. The CDR3 DNA reads as TGCAGCGTTGGGACAGGCACAGATACGCAGTATTTT. Protein sequence: CSVGTGTDTQYF.

This clone was detected only once. V and J are TRBV20-1 and TRBJ1-5; possible D gene TRBD1, 5 bases. The germline V and J ends were trimmed by 3 bases and 1 base, with 10 bases remaining between them. CDR1 is DFQATT and CDR2 is SNEGSKA in the germline V gene (reference sequence). The CDR3 has 14 residues. The DNA of the CDR3 is TGCAGTGCTAGTTTGGGGCCGAGCAATCAGCCCCAGCATTTT. This codes for CSASLGPSNQPQHF.

This clone was seen a handful of times. V is TRBV7-8 and J is TRBJ2-2; the match to TRBD2 covers 10 bases. V shed 3 bases, J shed 2 bases, and the junction held 6 bases outside the gene matches. Germline CDR1 and CDR2: SGHVS and FQNEAQ. The CDR3 contains 17 residues. The CDR3, as DNA: TGTGCCAGCAGCTTTAGAGCGGGAGGGCCAAACACCGGGGAGCTGTTTTTT. It encodes CASSFRAGGPNTGELFF.

This chain connects TRBV5-8 to TRBJ1-4, with 7 bases matching TRBD1. CDR3 length equals 15 residues. V lost 5 bases, J lost 3 bases, and 7 bases stayed unmatched. The germline V gene encodes CDR1 SGHTS and CDR2 YDEGEE. Here the CDR3 DNA reads TGTGCCAGCAGGCCGTCAGGGGGATCTAATGAAAAACTGTTTTTT. It yields the protein CASRPSGGSNEKLFF.

This sequence joins TRBV5-3 and TRBJ1-2; D ambiguous. TRBV5-3 is filed as an ORF, its function uncertain. The CDR3 is 12 amino acids. The V and J ends lost 8 bases and 3 bases respectively, with 11 bases between them. The CDR3 loop is CARWERDYGYTF. The CDR3 nucleotides are TGTGCCAGGTGGGAGAGGGACTATGGCTACACCTTC.

The rearrangement uses TRBV5-6 and TRBJ1-1; 7 bases map to TRBD1. J lost 0 bases, V lost 4 bases, and 9 bases had no gene match. Looked up from germline, CDR1 is SGHDT and CDR2 is YYEEEE. CDR3 length equals 16 residues. CDR3 sequence reads: CASSDDRDLMNTEAFF. The CDR3 DNA follows: TGTGCCAGCAGCGACGACAGGGATCTCATGAACACTGAAGCTTTCTTT.

V usage is TRBV11-2 and J usage is TRBJ2-1, with TRBD1 identical over 11 bases. Losses at the gene ends were 2 bases for V and 0 bases for J; bases not matched to a gene: 6. Germline values: CDR1 SGHAT, CDR2 FQNNGV. This CDR3 has 18 residues. CDR3 sequence (DNA): TGTGCCAGCAGCTTAAGGACAGGGGGCTCGAGCTCCTACAATGAGCAGTTCTTC. As protein: CASSLRTGGSSSYNEQFF. Filled out from reference TRBV11-2 and TRBJ2-1, the complete variable domain reads EAGVAQSPRYKIIEKRQSVAFWCNPISGHATLYWYQQILGQGPKLLIQFQNNGVVDDSQLPKDRFSAERLKGVDSTLKIQPAKLEDSAVYLCASSLRTGGSSSYNEQFFGPGTRLTVL.